The 32 T cell receptor beta chains listed next were all sequenced from one sample in a study of blood T cell repertoires in COVID-19. Some clones are missing from TCRdb's copy, which holds only in-frame ones; the method was immunoSEQ multiplex PCR. The sample contains about 36,000 clones, 75% to 85% of which appear only once. Sequenced sample: peripheral blood. The receptors stem from a human donor in a cohort sampled during active or convalescent COVID-19. The donor label of this sample is uncertain.

CDR3 nucleotides: TGTGCCAGCAGCCAAGATCTTCGGGGTAGTGAGCTGTTTTTT. Amino acids: CASSQDLRGSELFF. The chain couples TRBV3-1 (or the pseudogene TRBV3-2) to TRBJ2-2; D may be TRBD2 (5 bases). Per the germline V gene, CDR1 is LGHDT and CDR2 is YNNKEL (reference sequence). The CDR3 sequence is 14 residues long. Trimming took off 0 bases at V and 11 bases at J, with 13 bases between the two ends.

This chain joins TRBV2 and TRBJ1-1; 8 bases match TRBD1. This CDR3 comprises 15 residues. V lost 9 bases to trimming and J lost 2 bases; unmatched junction nucleotides: 11. Germline V gene sequence: CDR1 SNHLY, CDR2 FYNNEI. This chain's CDR3 is CASSSPDRGNTEAFF. CDR3 bases: TGTGCCAGTAGTTCCCCTGACAGGGGAAACACTGAAGCTTTCTTT.

The chain combines TRBV6-1 with TRBJ1-1, with TRBD1 identical over 7 bases. J gave up 4 bases and V 2 bases, and 1 base lay outside the gene matches. Germline V gene sequence: CDR1 MNHNS, CDR2 SASEGT. CDR3 length: 13 residues. The CDR3 reads CASSENRGTEAFF. CDR3 DNA sequence: TGTGCCAGCAGTGAAAACAGGGGCACTGAAGCTTTCTTT.

This chain links TRBV29-1 with TRBJ2-5; D is perhaps TRBD1 (5 bases). V was shortened by 4 bases and J by 2 bases, with 8 bases between the two germline ends. The CDR3 is made up of 12 amino acids. Germline CDR1 and CDR2: SQVTM and ANQGSEA. The CDR3 spells CSVGQGQETQYF. In DNA, the CDR3 is TGCAGCGTTGGGCAGGGACAAGAGACCCAGTACTTC.

This clone was observed once. This sequence joins TRBV29-1 and TRBJ1-3, with no clear D. From germline, CDR1 is SQVTM and CDR2 ANQGSEA. V was clipped by 5 bases and J by 6 bases, with 11 bases between them. This CDR3 contains 12 residues. CDR3 amino acids: CSVLGEVNTIYF. In DNA form, the CDR3 reads TGCAGCGTTCTCGGGGAAGTAAACACCATATATTTT.

This chain joins TRBV6-2 or TRBV6-3 and TRBJ2-3; D is unresolved. Trimming took 2 bases from V and 2 from J, leaving 14 bases between them. The CDR3 is made up of 16 amino acids. The germline V gene has CDR1 MNHEY and CDR2 SVGEGT. DNA of the CDR3: TGTGCCAGCAGTTACGGTCCCCCGGGTGTCACAGATACGCAGTATTTT. The encoded protein is CASSYGPPGVTDTQYF.

This clone is medium-sized (0.01 to 0.1%) within its sample. The CDR3 here is CASAPNRNTEAFF. The CDR3 region has the DNA TGCGCCAGCGCCCCGAACAGGAACACTGAAGCTTTCTTT. The rearrangement links TRBV4-3 to TRBJ1-1; D remains ambiguous. Germline CDR1 reads LGHNA; CDR2 reads YSLEER. V was trimmed by 8 bases and J by 1 base, leaving 11 bases between them. The CDR3 has 13 amino acids.

This clone was counted once. The rearrangement uses TRBV2 and TRBJ1-5; D perhaps matches TRBD1 (5 bases). The germline gives CDR1 SNHLY, CDR2 FYNNEI. The CDR3 runs to 12 residues. V gave up 8 bases and J gave up 11 bases, with 16 bases separating them. The CDR3 spells CASSEGTGAQHF. For the CDR3, the DNA is TGTGCCAGCTCGGAGGGGACGGGAGCCCAGCATTTT.

This chain links TRBV19 with TRBJ1-5, with 7 bases that match TRBD1. The CDR3 runs 15 residues. The trim removed 7 bases at V and 5 bases at J, leaving 11 bases unmatched. CDR1 is LNHDA, CDR2 SQIVND, per germline (reference sequence). CDR3: CASIATGTVYQPQHF. In DNA, the CDR3 is TGTGCCAGTATCGCGACCGGGACAGTCTATCAGCCCCAGCATTTT.

The rearrangement joins TRBV27 to TRBJ1-5; D is possibly TRBD1 (6 bases). The CDR3 sequence is 15 residues long. Germline CDR1 is MNHEY and CDR2 is SMNVEV (reference sequence). Trimming cost V 3 bases and J 1 base, with 10 bases left between them. The DNA of the CDR3 is TGTGCCAGCAGTTTCAGAGGGGGAAGCAATCAGCCCCAGCATTTT. Its translation is CASSFRGGSNQPQHF.

This chain connects TRBV7-3 to TRBJ2-1, with 13 bases that match TRBD2. The junction had 14 bases not matched to a gene; V was cut back by 5 bases and J by 7 bases. Looked up from germline, CDR1 is SGHTA and CDR2 is FQGTGA. The CDR3 loop spans 18 amino acids. CDR3 DNA: TGTGCCAGCAGCCCCTACGGCCTTTGGACTAGCGGGAGAAATGAGCAGTTCTTC. The encoded protein is CASSPYGLWTSGRNEQFF.

This clone has more than one count but fewer than ten. The J gene is TRBJ1-1, the V gene TRBV10-2; D ambiguous. V was clipped by 4 bases and J by 4 bases, with 7 bases between them. This CDR3 region has 12 residues. Looked up from germline, CDR1 is WSHSY and CDR2 is SAAADI. The CDR3 sequence is CASSGSFTEAFF. The CDR3 nucleotides read TGCGCCAGCAGTGGGTCCTTCACTGAAGCTTTCTTT.

The chain joins TRBV4-3 to TRBJ2-7; 9 positions match TRBD1. Unmatched junction bases numbered 7, after V lost 4 bases and J lost 6 bases. Germline CDR1 and CDR2: LGHNA and YSLEER. The CDR3 spans 14 residues. DNA of the CDR3: TGCGCCAGCAGCCCCGGGACAGGGACGGCCGAGCAGTACTTC. It yields the protein CASSPGTGTAEQYF.

The V call is TRBV2, the J call TRBJ1-6; 12 bases match TRBD1. This CDR3 is 17 amino acids long. CDR1 is SNHLY and CDR2 is FYNNEI in the germline V gene. The V and J ends lost 7 bases and 6 bases, in that order; junction bases with no gene match: 10. The CDR3 nucleotides read TGTGCCAGCATTGGGACAGGGGGCGGCTTATCTAATTCACCCCTCCACTTT. It is translated as CASIGTGGGLSNSPLHF. The full variable domain, completed using reference TRBV2 and TRBJ1-6, is EPEVTQTPSHQVTQMGQEVILRCVPISNHLYFYWYRQILGQKVEFLVSFYNNEISEKSEIFDDQFSVERPDGSNFTLKIRSTKLEDSAMYFCASIGTGGGLSNSPLHFGNGTRLTVT.

This clone occurred a few times. The chain has TRBV7-2 and TRBJ2-3, with a tentative D call TRBD2 (7 bases). This CDR3 is 14 amino acids long. V lost 4 bases to trimming and J lost 4 bases, with 12 bases between them. CDR1 SGHTA and CDR2 FQGNSA come from the germline V gene. The CDR3 sequence: CASSWGGEADTQYF. The CDR3 DNA reads as TGTGCCAGCAGCTGGGGGGGCGAGGCAGATACGCAGTATTTT. Combining the CDR3 with reference TRBV7-2 and TRBJ2-3 gives the whole variable domain GAGVSQSPSNKVTEKGKDVELRCDPISGHTALYWYRQSLGQGLEFLIYFQGNSAPDKSGLPSDRFSAERTGGSVSTLTIQRTQQEDSAVYLCASSWGGEADTQYFGPGTRLTVL.

The rearrangement links TRBV5-1 to TRBJ2-1; 12 nucleotides agree with TRBD2. The V and J ends lost 4 bases and 7 bases, in that order; junction bases with no gene match: 3. This CDR3 has 14 amino acids. Germline assignment: CDR1 SGHRS and CDR2 YFSETQ. The CDR3, as DNA: TGCGCCAGCAGCCGGACTAGCGGGATTAATGAGCAGTTCTTC. Translating it yields CASSRTSGINEQFF.

In this sample, this clone turned up once. The chain joins TRBV4-3 to TRBJ2-2, with D perhaps matching TRBD2 (6 bases). CDR3 length: 17 residues. Germline V lookup: CDR1 LGHNA, CDR2 YSLEER. V was trimmed by 0 bases and J by 7 bases, leaving 18 bases between them. CDR3 sequence: CASSQEVNRGMVGELFF. The CDR3 nucleotides read TGCGCCAGCAGCCAAGAAGTTAATCGGGGGATGGTCGGGGAGCTGTTTTTT.

The genes are TRBV6-5 and TRBJ2-3, with D perhaps matching TRBD1 (5 bases). V was pared by 6 bases and J by 0 bases, with 10 bases between. Germline CDR1 and CDR2: MNHEY and SVGAGI. CDR3 length: 14 residues. The CDR3: CASRFDRSTDTQYF. The CDR3 DNA reads as TGTGCCAGCAGGTTCGACAGAAGCACAGATACGCAGTATTTT.

The V gene is TRBV6-5, the J gene TRBJ1-2; tentative D call: TRBD1 (6 bases). V lost 2 bases, J lost 3 bases, and 10 bases lay in between. The CDR3 is made up of 14 amino acids. Germline CDR1 is MNHEY and CDR2 is SVGAGI. The chain's CDR3 is CASSYEGTHYGYTF. CDR3 DNA: TGTGCCAGCAGTTACGAAGGGACACACTATGGCTACACCTTC.

J is TRBJ1-4 and V is TRBV5-4; D not resolved. The germline CDR1 and CDR2 sequences are SGHNT and YYREEE (reference sequence). The CDR3 covers 15 residues. V was shortened by 4 bases and J by 0 bases, with 10 bases between the two germline ends. As DNA, the CDR3 is TGTGCCAGCAGCGGCAACAGTGCAACTAATGAAAAACTGTTTTTT. The encoded protein is CASSGNSATNEKLFF.

CDR3 sequence (DNA): TGCAGCGTTAAGGGGTATGCGCAGTATTTT. Translated: CSVKGYAQYF. The rearrangement links TRBV29-1 to TRBJ2-3; D might be TRBD1 (5 bases). The ends were cut back, 5 bases at V and 10 bases at J, with 10 bases in the middle. The CDR3 is 10 residues long. Germline V gene sequence: CDR1 SQVTM, CDR2 ANQGSEA.

The V call is TRBV5-4, the J call TRBJ2-3; 11 bases match TRBD2. Germline V gene data show CDR1 as SGHNT and CDR2 as YYREEE (reference sequence). The V and J ends lost 4 bases and 3 bases, in that order; junction bases with no gene match: 4. The CDR3 totals 15 residues. Here the CDR3 reads CASSHSGRATDTQYF. The CDR3 nucleotides are TGTGCCAGCAGCCATAGCGGGAGGGCTACAGATACGCAGTATTTT.

The rearrangement joins TRBV14 to TRBJ2-2; tentative D call: TRBD2 (5 bases). V was shortened by 6 bases and J by 2 bases, with 13 bases between the two germline ends. Germline V gives CDR1 SGHDN, CDR2 FVKESK. This CDR3 region has 15 residues. CDR3 in DNA: TGTGCCAGCAGGCGCGGGCTCAGAAACACCGGGGAGCTGTTTTTT. Its protein product is CASRRGLRNTGELFF.

The chain has TRBV6-6 and TRBJ2-7; D call uncertain. CDR3 size: 12 residues. Trimming took 4 bases from V and 3 from J, leaving 7 bases between them. Looked up from germline, CDR1 is MNHNY and CDR2 is SVGAGI (reference sequence). The CDR3 coding sequence is TGTGCCAGCAGTTCCTCGAGCTACGAGCAGTACTTC. This codes for CASSSSSYEQYF.

This chain joins TRBV11-2 and TRBJ2-2, with D possibly being TRBD1 (5 bases). The CDR3 covers 14 residues. V was pared by 5 bases and J by 4 bases, with 11 bases between. CDR1 is SGHAT, CDR2 FQNNGV, per germline. CDR3 sequence (DNA): TGTGCCAGCAGCGTTCAGGGTGTCACCGGGGAGCTGTTTTTT. It is translated as CASSVQGVTGELFF.

The chain employs TRBV27 and TRBJ1-2; TRBD1 aligns across 8 bases. The CDR3 runs to 18 residues. The germline V gene has CDR1 MNHEY and CDR2 SMNVEV (reference sequence). Germline trimming cut 0 bases from V and 2 bases from J; bases unmatched to any gene: 11. CDR3: CASSLSVSHQGANYGYTF. CDR3 sequence (DNA): TGTGCCAGCAGTTTATCGGTGAGCCATCAGGGGGCAAACTATGGCTACACCTTC.

V gene TRBV7-9 combines with J gene TRBJ2-7; 9 bases are shared with TRBD1. The CDR3 is made up of 15 amino acids. Trimming cost V 1 base and J 5 bases; bases outside gene matches: 6. Germline V gene lookup returns CDR1 SEHNR and CDR2 FQNEAQ (reference sequence). This chain's CDR3 is CASSLVTGGGHEQYF. The DNA for the CDR3 is TGTGCCAGCAGCTTAGTTACAGGGGGCGGCCACGAGCAGTACTTC.

The rearrangement links TRBV6-6 to TRBJ2-3; 7 nucleotides line up with TRBD1. The V segment lost 7 bases and the J segment 0 bases; nucleotides outside the gene matches: 10. CDR1 is MNHNY, CDR2 SVGAGI, per germline (reference sequence). CDR3 length: 16 amino acids. The CDR3 region is CASTPTGISSTDTQYF. CDR3 nucleotides: TGTGCCAGCACCCCGACAGGGATTTCTAGCACAGATACGCAGTATTTT.

This clone was observed a single time. The V and J genes are TRBV7-2 and TRBJ2-3, with TRBD2 identical over 13 bases. Losses at the gene ends were 5 bases for V and 4 bases for J; bases not matched to a gene: 6. The germline CDR1 and CDR2 sequences are SGHTA and FQGNSA. This CDR3 is built from 16 residues. CDR3 residues: CASSPRLAGGSDTQYF. The CDR3 bases are TGTGCCAGCAGCCCGCGACTAGCGGGAGGATCAGATACGCAGTATTTT.

Here the CDR3 DNA reads TGTGCCAGCAGTGAATCTAGCAGGGAGACCCAGTACTTC. Its translation is CASSESSRETQYF. The gene calls are TRBV25-1 and TRBJ2-5; maybe TRBD2 (5 bases). The CDR3 covers 13 residues. Germline V gene lookup returns CDR1 MGHDK and CDR2 SYGVNS. V was pared by 1 base and J by 5 bases, with 8 bases between. The whole variable domain, remainder taken from reference TRBV25-1 and TRBJ2-5, is EADIYQTPRYLVIGTGKKITLECSQTMGHDKMYWYQQDPGMELHLIHYSYGVNSTEKGDLSSESTVSRIRTEHFPLTLESARPSHTSQYLCASSESSRETQYFGPGTRLLVL.

V usage is TRBV5-4 and J usage is TRBJ2-3, with 15 bases that match TRBD2. The CDR3 runs 16 residues. The germline gives CDR1 SGHNT, CDR2 YYREEE (reference sequence). Trimming removed 4 bases from V and 11 bases from J; junction bases left unmatched: 11. CDR3: CASSRQGLAGGHRQYF. The CDR3 region has the DNA TGTGCCAGCAGCCGCCAGGGACTAGCGGGAGGTCATAGGCAGTATTTT.

V is TRBV4-3 and J is TRBJ2-1, with TRBD2 matching over 8 bases. CDR3 length equals 15 residues. Per the germline V gene, CDR1 is LGHNA and CDR2 is YSLEER. Trimming at V came to 4 bases and at J to 6 bases, leaving 8 bases not matched to a gene. CDR3 in amino acids: CASSLASAGVNEQFF. In DNA form, the CDR3 reads TGCGCCAGCAGCCTCGCCTCAGCGGGAGTCAATGAGCAGTTCTTC.